Each of the 8 T cell receptor beta chains below was sequenced from the same sample in a study of blood T cell repertoires in COVID-19. Generated by immunoSEQ multiplex PCR, the TCRdb table keeps only in-frame clones and is missing some. The table shows 80,000 to 90,000 clones, with about four fifths occurring only once. Sequencing input: peripheral blood. The receptors stem from a woman in her seventies with acute or convalescent COVID-19.

V and J are TRBV11-2 and TRBJ1-5; D is ambiguous. This CDR3 is 13 amino acids long. Per the germline V gene, CDR1 is SGHAT and CDR2 is FQNNGV. V lost 3 bases, J lost 5 bases, and 8 bases lay in between. As DNA, the CDR3 is TGTGCCAGCAGCTTCCAAGCGGATCAGCCCCAGCATTTT. Protein product: CASSFQADQPQHF.

The V and J genes are TRBV9 and TRBJ1-1; TRBD1 is a possible D gene (6 bases). V was pared by 3 bases and J by 1 base, with 13 bases between. The germline CDR1 and CDR2 sequences are SGDLS and YYNGEE. CDR3 length: 15 amino acids. CDR3: CASSGGQTENTEAFF. In DNA, the CDR3 is TGTGCCAGCAGCGGGGGACAAACCGAGAACACTGAAGCTTTCTTT.

The V and J genes are TRBV6-2 or TRBV6-3 and TRBJ2-7; D unclear. The V and J ends lost 5 bases and 3 bases respectively, with 8 bases between them. CDR3 length: 12 residues. Germline V gene sequence: CDR1 MNHEY, CDR2 SVGEGT. The DNA for the CDR3 is TGTGCCAGCAGTGGCGGAATCTACGAGCAGTACTTC. Translation gives CASSGGIYEQYF.

This clone was counted once. This chain connects TRBV19 to TRBJ1-5; maybe TRBD1 (6 bases). From germline, CDR1 is LNHDA and CDR2 SQIVND (reference sequence). This CDR3 comprises 13 residues. Trimming removed 7 bases at V and 5 bases at J, with 12 bases between. The CDR3 protein is CASNDRLHQPQHF. Written as DNA, the CDR3 is TGTGCCAGTAATGACAGGTTGCATCAGCCCCAGCATTTT. Using reference TRBV19 and TRBJ1-5 for the parts outside the CDR3, the full variable domain is DGGITQSPKYLFRKEGQNVTLSCEQNLNHDAMYWYRQDPGQGLRLIYYSQIVNDFQKGDIAEGYSVSREKKESFPLTVTSAQKNPTAFYLCASNDRLHQPQHFGDGTRLSIL.

The chain employs TRBV7-6 and TRBJ1-6; D might be TRBD1 (5 bases). Germline-derived CDR1 and CDR2 are SGHVS and FNYEAQ. CDR3 size: 18 residues. V was pared by 0 bases and J by 0 bases, with 12 bases between. The CDR3 DNA reads TGTGCCAGCAGCTTAGCGCCGGGGGTTAGCTCCTATAATTCACCCCTCCACTTT. Amino acid sequence: CASSLAPGVSSYNSPLHF.

J is TRBJ2-1 and V is TRBV7-2; the D gene is possibly TRBD1 (5 bases). Germline CDR1 is SGHTA and CDR2 is FQGNSA. The V gene lost 3 bases and the J gene lost 6 bases, with 6 bases spanning the gap. The CDR3 is 12 amino acids. The CDR3 nucleotides read TGTGCCAGCAGCTTTCAGGGCAATGAGCAGTTCTTC. It is translated as CASSFQGNEQFF.

CDR3 nucleotide sequence: TGTGCCTGGAGTACAGGGAAATCTGCGCGCACAGATACGCAGTATTTT. As protein: CAWSTGKSARTDTQYF. The chain recombines TRBV30 with TRBJ2-3; a weak D match, TRBD1 (6 bases). The CDR3 covers 16 residues. Germline CDR1 is GTSNPN and CDR2 is SVGIG (reference sequence). V lost 2 bases, J lost 1 base, and 16 bases lay in between. The whole variable domain, filled in from reference TRBV30 and TRBJ2-3, reads SQTIHQWPATLVQPVGSPLSLECTVEGTSNPNLYWYRQAAGRGLQLLFYSVGIGQISSEVPQNLSASRPQDRQFILSSKKLLLSDSGFYLCAWSTGKSARTDTQYFGPGTRLTVL.

The rearrangement uses TRBV19 and TRBJ1-4; tentative D call: TRBD1 (5 bases). The V gene lost 6 bases and the J gene lost 11 bases, with 19 bases spanning the gap. Per the germline V gene, CDR1 is LNHDA and CDR2 is SQIVND (reference sequence). The CDR3 spans 14 residues. CDR3 region: CASSPGTLGGKLFF. DNA of the CDR3: TGTGCCAGTAGCCCCGGGACCCTCGGAGGGAAACTGTTTTTT.